This T cell receptor beta chain was profiled in a study of blood T cell repertoires in COVID-19. The germline gives CDR1 SGHVS, CDR2 FNYEAQ. With 2 bases removed from V and 5 bases from J, the gap between germline ends came to 16 bases. This CDR3 is built from 15 residues. Libraries were prepared by immunoSEQ multiplex PCR; TCRdb keeps only in-frame clonotypes and omits some of them. The sample consists of approximately 300,000 clones, nearly 90% of them appearing once. Patients at the Seattle site were enrolled during active infection and followed longitudinally. Sequencing was done on a sample of peripheral blood. The receptor comes from a woman between 40 and 55 years old with COVID-19, enrolled during active disease. The chain carries TRBV7-6 and TRBJ2-7; tentative D call: TRBD1 (6 bases). The CDR3 DNA sequence: TGTGCCAGCAGCTTATTGGGACAATCGTTCCACGAGCAGTACTTC. Translation: CASSLLGQSFHEQYF. The full variable domain, completed using reference TRBV7-6 and TRBJ2-7, is GAGVSQSPRYKVTKRGQDVALRCDPISGHVSLYWYRQALGQGPEFLTYFNYEAQQDKSGLPNDRFSAERPEGSISTLTIQRTEQRDSAMYRCASSLLGQSFHEQYFGPGTRLTVT.